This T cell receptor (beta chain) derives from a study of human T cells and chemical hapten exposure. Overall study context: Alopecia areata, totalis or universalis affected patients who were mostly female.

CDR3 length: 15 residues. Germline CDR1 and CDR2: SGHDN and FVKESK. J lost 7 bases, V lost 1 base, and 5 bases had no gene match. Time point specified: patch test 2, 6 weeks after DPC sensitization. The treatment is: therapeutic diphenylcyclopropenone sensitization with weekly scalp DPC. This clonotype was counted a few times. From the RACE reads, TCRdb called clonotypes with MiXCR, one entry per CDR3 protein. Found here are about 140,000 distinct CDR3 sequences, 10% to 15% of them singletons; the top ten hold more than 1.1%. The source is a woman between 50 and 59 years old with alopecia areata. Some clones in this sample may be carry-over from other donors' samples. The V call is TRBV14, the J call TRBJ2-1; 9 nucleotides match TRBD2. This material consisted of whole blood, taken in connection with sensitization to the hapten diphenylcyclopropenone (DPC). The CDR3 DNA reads TGTGCCAGCAGCCAAGCCGGCGGGAGGGCGAATGAGCAGTTCTTC. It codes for CASSQAGGRANEQFF.